The present T cell receptor (beta chain) was sequenced within a study of cytomegalovirus exposure and HLA in healthy donors. Profiled with immunoSEQ multiplex PCR; TCRdb holds only in-frame clones, not every one. In the table there are about 340,000 clones, about nine tenths of which are singletons. The CDR3 is made up of 15 amino acids. V lost 4 bases to trimming and J lost 3 bases; unmatched junction nucleotides: 5. In germline, CDR1 is MNHEY, CDR2 SMNVEV (reference sequence). The chain employs TRBV27 and TRBJ2-7; 11 nucleotides line up with TRBD2. This sequence was found in a woman under 30 in good health and CMV-seronegative. Source material: PBMCs. The CDR3 DNA follows: TGTGCCAGCAGTTCCCTTAGCGGGAGGGACTACGAGCAGTACTTC. It translates to CASSSLSGRDYEQYF.